Each of the 14 T cell receptor beta chains below was sequenced from the same sample in a study of cytomegalovirus exposure and HLA in healthy donors. Primers: 60 Vbeta forward and 13 Jbeta reverse. The repertoire was sequenced with immunoSEQ multiplex PCR; TCRdb's copy has only in-frame clones and lacks some. Of around 94,000 clones in the sample, 83% were seen once. The sequenced material came from PBMCs. The receptor source for this set is a man aged 40-49 years in good health and CMV-seronegative.

This chain links TRBV13 with TRBJ1-1, with D uncertain. V lost 1 base to trimming and J lost 8 bases, with 11 bases between them. The CDR3 consists of 13 residues. The V gene's germline CDR1 is PRHDT and CDR2 FYEKMQ (reference sequence). DNA of the CDR3: TGTGCCAGCAGCTTAGTGGAGGGTGGCGAAGCTTTCTTT. Its translation: CASSLVEGGEAFF.

V is TRBV10-3 and J is TRBJ1-1; D unresolved. The CDR3 loop spans 14 amino acids. Deletions cut 3 bases from V and 8 bases from J, with 16 bases between. CDR1 and CDR2 (germline): ENHRY, SYGVKD. The CDR3, as DNA: TGTGCCATCAGTGATCCCGACACTTCCGAGGAAGCTTTCTTT. This encodes CAISDPDTSEEAFF.

CDR3 sequence reads: CASSLAEGTDTQYF. For the CDR3, the DNA is TGCGCCAGCAGCTTGGCCGAGGGCACAGATACGCAGTATTTT. The chain links TRBV5-1 to TRBJ2-3, with D uncertain. CDR3 length: 14 amino acids. With 0 bases removed from V and 1 base from J, the gap between germline ends came to 6 bases. Germline-derived CDR1 and CDR2 are SGHRS and YFSETQ.

The CDR3 reads CASSYNSWGVDYGYTF. The CDR3 nucleotides are TGTGCCAGCAGTTACAATTCTTGGGGAGTTGACTATGGCTACACCTTC. The chain couples TRBV6-5 to TRBJ1-2, with D hard to call. Between the trimmed V and J ends, which lost 2 bases and 3 bases, there was a span of 16 bases. The CDR3 has 16 amino acids. The germline gives CDR1 MNHEY, CDR2 SVGAGI.

The chain uses TRBV7-9 and TRBJ1-2, with 9 bases identical to TRBD1. The germline V gene has CDR1 SEHNR and CDR2 FQNEAQ (reference sequence). The CDR3 length is 14 residues. With V trimmed by 0 bases and J by 7 bases, 3 bases remained unmatched. The DNA for the CDR3 is TGTGCCAGCAGCTTAGCCGGGACAGGGTGTGGCTACACCTTC. It encodes CASSLAGTGCGYTF.

V is TRBV18 and J is TRBJ2-1; 8 nucleotides match TRBD2. The CDR3 loop spans 15 amino acids. Germline loops: CDR1 KGHSH, CDR2 LQKENI. V lost 5 bases and J lost 6; bases outside the gene matches: 9. The CDR3 protein is CASSSTSGGANEQFF. The CDR3 DNA reads TGTGCCAGCTCATCCACTAGCGGTGGTGCCAATGAGCAGTTCTTC.

V gene TRBV7-8 combines with J gene TRBJ2-7, with TRBD2 as a possible D gene (5 bases). Trimming took 5 bases from V and 2 from J, leaving 16 bases between them. Germline V gives CDR1 SGHVS, CDR2 FQNEAQ. CDR3 length: 15 amino acids. CDR3 DNA sequence: TGTGCCAGCAGCCACCCTAGACTACTTCCCTACGAGCAGTACTTC. Translating gives CASSHPRLLPYEQYF. Supplemented by reference TRBV7-8 and TRBJ2-7, the full variable domain reads GAGVSQSPRYKVAKRGQDVALRCDPISGHVSLFWYQQALGQGPEFLTYFQNEAQLDKSGLPSDRFFAERPEGSVSTLKIQRTQQEDSAVYLCASSHPRLLPYEQYFGPGTRLTVT.

J is TRBJ1-2 and V is TRBV9, with 7 bases aligning to TRBD1. The CDR3 consists of 14 residues. CDR1 is SGDLS and CDR2 is YYNGEE in the germline V gene. The V segment lost 4 bases and the J segment 6 bases; nucleotides outside the gene matches: 9. The CDR3 nucleotides read TGTGCCAGCAGCCCTTCGGACAGGAGGAATGGCTACACCTTC. Its translation is CASSPSDRRNGYTF.

The chain has TRBV11-2 and TRBJ1-6; 7 bases line up with TRBD1. This CDR3 has 15 amino acids. Germline CDR1 is SGHAT and CDR2 is FQNNGV. Trimming removed 5 bases from V and 7 bases from J; junction bases left unmatched: 8. As DNA, the CDR3 is TGTGCCAGCAGCCTCCGCCCGGACAGGAATTCACCCCTCCACTTT. Translation: CASSLRPDRNSPLHF.

This sequence joins TRBV25-1 and TRBJ1-6; D possibly corresponds to TRBD1 (5 bases). Germline CDR1 MGHDK, CDR2 SYGVNS. Between the trimmed V and J ends, which lost 1 base and 4 bases, there was a span of 8 bases. This CDR3 has 15 amino acids. The CDR3 region has the DNA TGTGCCAGCAGTGAATCGCGGGGGTATAATTCACCCCTCCACTTT. Encoded protein: CASSESRGYNSPLHF.

This clone has just a few counts. The chain employs TRBV7-2 and TRBJ1-2; TRBD1 might be the D (6 bases). Trimming stripped 3 bases from V and 8 bases from J, with 13 bases between. The length of the CDR3 is 13 residues. Germline lookup yields CDR1 SGHTA and CDR2 FQGNSA. The CDR3 region is CASSFRGDKGYTF. The CDR3 coding sequence is TGTGCCAGCAGCTTTAGAGGGGACAAGGGCTACACCTTC.

The rearrangement uses TRBV9 and TRBJ1-4; D gene unclear. V was shortened by 4 bases and J by 0 bases, with 4 bases between the two germline ends. Germline lookup yields CDR1 SGDLS and CDR2 YYNGEE. There are 13 residues in the CDR3. This CDR3 reads CASSPSTNEKLFF. The CDR3 nucleotides read TGTGCCAGCAGCCCTTCAACTAATGAAAAACTGTTTTTT.

The rearrangement links TRBV9 to TRBJ2-1; possibly TRBD2 for D (6 bases). This CDR3 is 13 amino acids long. Germline V gives CDR1 SGDLS, CDR2 YYNGEE. The ends were cut back, 8 bases at V and 0 bases at J, with 9 bases in the middle. The CDR3 sequence: CASGRSSYNEQFF. CDR3 DNA: TGTGCCAGTGGGAGGAGCTCCTACAATGAGCAGTTCTTC. The entire variable domain, with the rest obtained from reference TRBV9 and TRBJ2-1, is as follows: DSGVTQTPKHLITATGQRVTLRCSPRSGDLSVYWYQQSLDQGLQFLIQYYNGEERAKGNILERFSAQQFPDLHSELNLSSLELGDSALYFCASGRSSYNEQFFGPGTRLTVL.

V is TRBV10-3 and J is TRBJ2-3, with a weak D call TRBD2 (6 bases). The germline CDR1 and CDR2 sequences are ENHRY and SYGVKD. The CDR3 covers 16 residues. The V gene lost 4 bases and the J gene lost 0 bases, with 14 bases spanning the gap. The chain's CDR3 is CAISGTSFASTDTQYF. The CDR3 nucleotides are TGTGCCATCAGTGGAACTAGCTTCGCTAGCACAGATACGCAGTATTTT.